Below, 11 T cell receptor beta chains from the same sample are listed, as sequenced in a study of metastatic and nonmetastatic thyroid tumors (TCRdb year 2020). Libraries were prepared through PCR. Sequencing was performed on an Illumina HiSeq 4000. TCRdb applied fastp at Q25 and MiXCR to the public reads, then kept only in-frame beta chains. The sample yields roughly 2,300 clones; roughly 24% were counted once. Over 20% of the sample comes from the top ten. None of the patients had been given any treatment before thyroid surgery. The sample consisted of adjacent normal tissue. The receptors come from a male donor with papillary thyroid cancer or a benign thyroid nodule (not recorded which). Some clones in this sample may be carry-over from other donors' samples.

About this clone: One end of the junction does not line up with germline, which may come from a read error. This chain uses TRBV30 with TRBJ1-4; no clear D. The CDR3 loop spans 13 amino acids. In germline, CDR1 is GTSNPN, CDR2 SVGIG (reference sequence). As DNA, the CDR3 is TGTGCCGGCTCTACCGCAACTAATGAGAAACTATTTTTT. This encodes CAGSTATNEKLFF.

The rearrangement joins TRBV28 to TRBJ2-1; D is unclear. CDR3 length equals 15 residues. In germline, CDR1 is MDHEN, CDR2 SYDVKM. Between the trimmed V and J ends, which lost 6 bases and 0 bases, there was a span of 12 bases. CDR3 sequence reads: CASSLVPSSYNEQFF. CDR3 nucleotides: TGTGCCAGCAGCCTCGTCCCTAGCTCCTACAATGAGCAGTTCTTC.

The table lists this clone with a few counts. The junction does not match germline at one end; this may be a read error. This rearrangement joins TRBV27 to TRBJ2-2; D remains ambiguous. The CDR3 is 15 residues long. Germline V gene sequence: CDR1 MNHEY, CDR2 SMNVEV (reference sequence). CDR3 amino acids: CVSRPCSSNTGELFF. The CDR3 nucleotides read TGTGTCAGCAGACCTTGTTCCTCGAACACCGGGGAGCTGTTTTTT.

V usage is TRBV27 and J usage is TRBJ2-3; weak D call: TRBD1 (5 bases). This CDR3 contains 13 residues. Trimming took 9 bases from V and 2 from J, leaving 12 bases between them. The germline CDR1 and CDR2 sequences are MNHEY and SMNVEV (reference sequence). The CDR3 loop reads CASSIQDTDTQYF. DNA for the CDR3: TGTGCCAGTAGTATACAGGACACAGATACGCAGTATTTT.

V is TRBV10-1 and J is TRBJ2-7, with 7 positions matching TRBD1. This CDR3 is 14 amino acids long. Germline CDR1 WNHNN, CDR2 SYGVQD (reference sequence). Losses at the gene ends were 7 bases for V and 2 bases for J; bases not matched to a gene: 8. CDR3 region: CASIEGAAPYEQYV. The CDR3 nucleotides read TGCGCCAGCATAGAGGGGGCAGCTCCCTACGAGCAGTACGTC.

This clone was counted between two and nine times. The chain couples TRBV27 to TRBJ1-1; no definite D call. The CDR3 sequence is 13 residues long. Germline V gene sequence: CDR1 MNHEY, CDR2 SMNVEV (reference sequence). Trimming pared 0 bases from V and 0 bases from J, leaving 2 bases between. The CDR3 reads CASSLSLNTEAFF. DNA for the CDR3: TGTGCCAGCAGTTTATCCCTGAACACTGAAGCTTTCTTT.

This clone occurred a few times. A read error may explain this, as a much larger clone is one base away. The chain has TRBV6-2 or TRBV6-3 and TRBJ2-2, with D possibly TRBD2 on 5 matching bases. CDR3 length equals 12 residues. Germline CDR1 reads MNHEY; CDR2 reads SVGEGT. The CDR3 reads CACSLNAGELFF. The DNA of the CDR3 is TGTGCCTGCAGCTTAAACGCCGGGGAGCTGTTCTTT.

This clone has more than one count but fewer than ten. This chain links TRBV6-4 with TRBJ1-3; 7 positions agree with TRBD1. With 3 bases clipped from V and 4 bases from J, the junction kept 3 bases outside the gene matches. The CDR3 loop spans 14 amino acids. Germline V gene data show CDR1 as MRHNA and CDR2 as SNTAGT. The DNA for the CDR3 is TGTGCCAGCAGTGAAATCAGGGGGGGAAACACCATATATTTT. This codes for CASSEIRGGNTIYF.

This clone was seen more than once but under ten times. The genes are TRBV12-3 or TRBV12-4 and TRBJ2-2, with D unclear. V lost 8 bases to trimming and J lost 0 bases, with 10 bases between them. The CDR3 contains 14 residues. CDR3 protein: CASQAPTNTGELFF. The CDR3 DNA sequence: TGTGCCAGCCAAGCGCCGACGAACACCGGGGAGCTGTTTTTT.

The V and J genes are TRBV20-1 and TRBJ2-7; 9 bases are shared with TRBD1. Germline CDR1 and CDR2: DFQATT and SNEGSKA (reference sequence). Trimming cost V 4 bases and J 3 bases; bases outside gene matches: 7. This CDR3 contains 14 residues. CDR3 bases: TGCAGTGCTAAACCTGGGACAGGGTTCTACGAGCAGTACTTC. Protein product: CSAKPGTGFYEQYF.

This clone was counted a few times. V gene TRBV12-3 or TRBV12-4 combines with J gene TRBJ1-2, with 7 bases that match TRBD1. V was pared by 9 bases and J by 2 bases, with 12 bases of the junction left unmatched. This CDR3 contains 15 residues. The CDR3 nucleotides read TGTGCCAGTAGTCGCGATAACAGGGGAAACTATGGCTACACCTTC. It codes for CASSRDNRGNYGYTF.